One and the same sample provided the 6 T cell receptor beta chains below, sequenced in a study of blood T cell repertoires in COVID-19 (dated by TCRdb to the early 2020s). The protocol used for the library was the immunoSEQ multiplex PCR assay. TCRdb obtained this table from immuneACCESS and retained in-frame rearrangements with V and J assigned. These tables miss some clones; where compared with another copy, unresolved V genes account for less than half of the shortfall, and the remainder is unexplained. Counted in this sample were a few hundred thousand clones; roughly 90% of them appeared once. Roughly 2% of the sample rests with the top ten. Sample: peripheral blood. These receptors were taken from a man aged 40-55 years with active or convalescent COVID-19.

The chain uses TRBV7-2 and TRBJ1-1; 11 nucleotides match TRBD1. J was trimmed by 1 base and V by 5 bases; bases with no gene match: 3. Germline assignment: CDR1 SGHTA and CDR2 FQGNSA. The CDR3 has 15 amino acids. This CDR3 reads CASSGDRGSNTEAFF. As DNA, the CDR3 is TGTGCCAGCAGCGGGGACAGGGGGTCGAACACTGAAGCTTTCTTT.

CDR3 residues: CASSPAGRGGMDTQYF. CDR3 nucleotide sequence: TGTGCCAGCAGCCCTGCGGGGCGGGGGGGCATGGATACGCAGTATTTT. The chain uses TRBV9 and TRBJ2-3, with 9 positions matching TRBD2. J gave up 6 bases and V 4 bases, and 12 bases lay outside the gene matches. The CDR3 totals 16 residues. Germline V CDR1 and CDR2: SGDLS, YYNGEE.

V usage is TRBV28 and J usage is TRBJ2-7, with 7 bases aligning to TRBD1. V trimming: 6 bases; J trimming: 3 bases; junction bases outside the gene matches: 5. The CDR3 runs to 13 residues. CDR1 is MDHEN, CDR2 SYDVKM, per germline. In DNA form, the CDR3 reads TGTGCCAGCAGGTACAGGGGCGACTACGAGCAGTACTTC. Its translation: CASRYRGDYEQYF.

V is TRBV7-3 and J is TRBJ2-5; 14 nucleotides line up with TRBD2. Per the germline V gene, CDR1 is SGHTA and CDR2 is FQGTGA. This CDR3 comprises 17 residues. V lost 3 bases and J lost 5; bases outside the gene matches: 8. The CDR3 here is CASSFQGLAGGQETQYF. In nucleotides, the CDR3 is TGTGCCAGCAGCTTTCAAGGACTAGCGGGAGGTCAGGAGACCCAGTACTTC.

This sequence joins TRBV10-3 and TRBJ1-1, with 11 nucleotides matching TRBD1. This CDR3 comprises 19 residues. CDR1 and CDR2 from the germline V gene are ENHRY and SYGVKD. J was trimmed by 2 bases and V by 2 bases; bases with no gene match: 13. This CDR3 is CAISELFGGTGGGNTEAFF. The CDR3 coding sequence is TGTGCCATCAGTGAGCTCTTCGGAGGGACAGGGGGAGGAAACACTGAAGCTTTCTTT.

Details on this clone: Other DNA sequences in this sample translate to the same CDR3. The chain joins TRBV5-1 to TRBJ2-5; 8 bases are a match to TRBD1. The CDR3 loop spans 14 amino acids. Per germline, CDR1 SGHRS and CDR2 YFSETQ. J gave up 5 bases and V 0 bases, and 3 bases lay outside the gene matches. The DNA of the CDR3 is TGCGCCAGCAGCTTGGCGACAGGGGTGGAGACCCAGTACTTC. It is translated as CASSLATGVETQYF.